This T cell receptor (beta chain) was identified during a study of blood T cell repertoires in COVID-19. Study in general: Samples representing acute and convalescent COVID-19 were sourced from the United States, Italy and Spain. The cDNA or gDNA used as material had been derived from T cells, B-cell-depleted T cells, or PBMCs.

V was trimmed by 4 bases and J by 5 bases, leaving 9 bases between them. CDR3 length: 12 amino acids. Germline-derived CDR1 and CDR2 are SGHRS and YFSETQ. Repertoires were generated with immunoSEQ multiplex PCR, while TCRdb's copy carries only in-frame clones and drops some. This sample has around 97,000 clones; 88% occur once, and the top ten carry 3% to 3.5%. This clonotype was sampled from a human donor in a cohort sampled during active COVID-19. The V call is TRBV5-1, the J call TRBJ1-1, with TRBD1 as a possible D gene (6 bases). The sequenced sample was peripheral blood. CDR3 region: CASSPGQTEAFF. DNA of the CDR3: TGCGCCAGCAGCCCTGGACAGACTGAAGCTTTCTTT.